Presented here are 10 T cell receptor beta chains from one specimen sequenced in a study of blood T cells in healthy people across ages. It was with a sample-barcoded 5' primer and a J-beta primer mix that a second PCR of about 6 to 11 cycles was run. TCRdb independently ran MiXCR on the 5' RACE reads; one entry per CDR3 protein. The data hold around 1,500,000 distinct CDR3 sequences, with 28% observed a single time. The sequenced sample was blood. The source of these receptors is a young woman in good health.

The chain recombines TRBV29-1 with TRBJ2-3; 8 bases agree with TRBD2. Looked up from germline, CDR1 is SQVTM and CDR2 is ANQGSEA. CDR3 size: 13 residues. The junction had 10 bases not matched to a gene; V was cut back by 8 bases and J by 6 bases. Here the CDR3 DNA reads TGCAGCACGGCAGCGGGAGTGAGGGATACGCAGTATTTT. It yields the protein CSTAAGVRDTQYF.

This clonotype was observed at least ten times. The chain recombines TRBV5-1 with TRBJ2-7; D could derive from TRBD1 or TRBD2 (5 bases each). The germline V gene encodes CDR1 SGHRS and CDR2 YFSETQ. The V gene lost 5 bases and the J gene lost 1 base, with 16 bases spanning the gap. The CDR3 runs to 15 residues. The CDR3 DNA is TGCGCCAGCAGGGATATGCGAGGGGAGTCCTACGAGCAGTACTTC. This gives the protein CASRDMRGESYEQYF.

The chain links TRBV7-6 to TRBJ2-5, with D tentatively TRBD2 (6 bases). Germline V CDR1 and CDR2: SGHVS, FNYEAQ. CDR3 length: 17 amino acids. Trimming removed 2 bases at V and 1 base at J, with 17 bases between. As DNA, the CDR3 is TGTGCCAGCAGCTTATTTTCCTTTGGAGGGACCCAAGAGACCCAGTACTTC. It encodes CASSLFSFGGTQETQYF.

This clonotype occurred a few times. An end of the junction does not agree with germline; a read error may underlie this. This chain joins TRBV5-1 and TRBJ2-3; 8 nucleotides align to TRBD2. The CDR3 is 15 amino acids. Germline CDR1 reads SGHRS; CDR2 reads YFSETQ. DNA for the CDR3: TGCACCAGCACCAGCCGGGGGGGCATCACAGATACGCAGTATTTT. Its protein is CTSTSRGGITDTQYF.

This rearrangement joins TRBV4-3 to TRBJ1-1; D perhaps matches TRBD1 (5 bases). CDR1 LGHNA and CDR2 YSLEER come from the germline V gene. This CDR3 is built from 15 residues. Trimming stripped 4 bases from V and 5 bases from J, with 17 bases between. The CDR3 is CASSRSDSDGTEAFF. The CDR3 DNA sequence: TGCGCCAGCAGCCGCTCTGACAGCGATGGGACTGAAGCTTTCTTT.

This clonotype was observed a few times. The gene calls are TRBV6-1 and TRBJ1-2, with D possibly matching TRBD1 (5 bases). This CDR3 is built from 14 residues. V lost 1 base and J 8 bases, leaving 14 bases between the germline ends. The germline CDR1 and CDR2 sequences are MNHNS and SASEGT. The CDR3 DNA reads TGTGCCAGCAGTGAAGTCACAGGCGGGAAGGGCTACACCTTC. It codes for CASSEVTGGKGYTF.

This chain connects TRBV7-9 to TRBJ1-4; 7 nucleotides match TRBD1. Germline V gene lookup returns CDR1 SEHNR and CDR2 FQNEAQ (reference sequence). The CDR3 contains 16 residues. V lost 0 bases to trimming and J lost 10 bases; unmatched junction nucleotides: 11. CDR3 region: CASSLARTGTEGKLFF. CDR3 sequence (DNA): TGTGCCAGCAGCTTAGCCCGGACAGGAACGGAGGGAAAACTGTTTTTT.

The chain has TRBV19 and TRBJ2-7; possible D gene TRBD1, 7 bases. V was shortened by 7 bases and J by 3 bases, with 19 bases between the two germline ends. Germline V gene lookup returns CDR1 LNHDA and CDR2 SQIVND (reference sequence). The CDR3 is 15 residues long. The CDR3 reads CASTPPGRQGYEQYF. In nucleotides, the CDR3 is TGTGCCAGTACTCCCCCCGGGAGACAGGGCTACGAGCAGTACTTC. Filled out from reference TRBV19 and TRBJ2-7, the complete variable domain reads DGGITQSPKYLFRKEGQNVTLSCEQNLNHDAMYWYRQDPGQGLRLIYYSQIVNDFQKGDIAEGYSVSREKKESFPLTVTSAQKNPTAFYLCASTPPGRQGYEQYFGPGTRLTVT.

The chain couples TRBV7-9 to TRBJ2-1; D possibly uses TRBD1 or TRBD2 (5 bases each). This CDR3 is built from 14 residues. The ends were cut back, 5 bases at V and 13 bases at J, with 21 bases in the middle. Germline-derived CDR1 and CDR2 are SEHNR and FQNEAQ (reference sequence). This chain's CDR3 is CASSTPGPRWEQFF. The CDR3 DNA reads as TGTGCCAGCAGCACCCCGGGACCCCGGTGGGAACAGTTCTTC.

The rearrangement links TRBV12-3 or TRBV12-4 to TRBJ1-6, with 8 nucleotides matching TRBD1. V lost 5 bases and J lost 10; bases outside the gene matches: 4. The CDR3 runs 13 residues. CDR3 loop: CASSRTGKSPLHF. DNA of the CDR3: TGTGCCAGCAGTCGGACAGGGAAATCACCCCTCCACTTT.